The sequence of this T cell receptor (beta chain) was determined in a study of blood T cell repertoires in COVID-19. The CDR3 consists of 15 residues. Germline assignment: CDR1 SGHRS and CDR2 YFSETQ. Trimming cost V 0 bases and J 5 bases; bases outside gene matches: 5. The repertoire was sequenced with immunoSEQ multiplex PCR; TCRdb's copy has only in-frame clones and lacks some. The sample lists over 50,000 clones; about 86% were seen once. The sample consisted of peripheral blood. The TCR sequence derives from a human donor in a cohort sampled during active COVID-19. The rearrangement uses TRBV5-1 and TRBJ2-7; TRBD1 matches at 10 bases. CDR3 in amino acids: CASSLGTGGSDEQYF. In DNA, the CDR3 is TGCGCCAGCAGCTTGGGGACAGGGGGTTCGGACGAGCAGTACTTC. Drawing the rest from reference TRBV5-1 and TRBJ2-7, the complete variable domain is KAGVTQTPRYLIKTRGQQVTLSCSPISGHRSVSWYQQTPGQGLQFLFEYFSETQRNKGNFPGRFSGRQFSNSRSEMNVSTLELGDSALYLCASSLGTGGSDEQYFGPGTRLTVT.